The entry below describes one T cell receptor beta chain. In the authors' methods: It was from reference gene primer amplification that nucleated cell counts were estimated. Here immunoSEQ multiplex PCR was the method, and the copy in TCRdb shows in-frame clones only, minus some. The DNA was the basis for D and trimming; V, J and clone size are from that table. The sample lists roughly 700,000 clones, around 90% seen once, with about 0.26% in the top ten. These data are taken from a study of blood T cell repertoires in COVID-19. Germline V lookup: CDR1 MNHEY, CDR2 SMNVEV (reference sequence). With 2 bases removed from V and 7 bases from J, the gap between germline ends came to 12 bases. This CDR3 contains 15 residues.

The gene calls are TRBV27 and TRBJ1-6; tentative D call: TRBD1 (6 bases). Material: peripheral blood. The receptor was isolated from a woman aged 18-35 years with acute or convalescent COVID-19. CDR3 sequence: CASSLTQGGNSPLHF. The DNA of the CDR3 is TGTGCCAGCAGTTTAACCCAAGGGGGAAATTCACCCCTCCACTTT.